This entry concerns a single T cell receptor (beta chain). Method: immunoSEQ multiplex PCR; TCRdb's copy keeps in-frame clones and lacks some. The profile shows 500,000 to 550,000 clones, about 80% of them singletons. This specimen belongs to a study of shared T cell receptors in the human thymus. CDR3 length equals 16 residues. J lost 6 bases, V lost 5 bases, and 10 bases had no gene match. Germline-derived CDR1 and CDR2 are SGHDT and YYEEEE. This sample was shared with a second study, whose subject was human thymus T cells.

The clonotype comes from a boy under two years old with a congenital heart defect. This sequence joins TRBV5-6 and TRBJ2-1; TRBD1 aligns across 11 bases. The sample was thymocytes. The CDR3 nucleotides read TGTGCCAGCAGTTTGACCCGGGACAGGGGGATCAATGAGCAGTTCTTC. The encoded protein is CASSLTRDRGINEQFF.